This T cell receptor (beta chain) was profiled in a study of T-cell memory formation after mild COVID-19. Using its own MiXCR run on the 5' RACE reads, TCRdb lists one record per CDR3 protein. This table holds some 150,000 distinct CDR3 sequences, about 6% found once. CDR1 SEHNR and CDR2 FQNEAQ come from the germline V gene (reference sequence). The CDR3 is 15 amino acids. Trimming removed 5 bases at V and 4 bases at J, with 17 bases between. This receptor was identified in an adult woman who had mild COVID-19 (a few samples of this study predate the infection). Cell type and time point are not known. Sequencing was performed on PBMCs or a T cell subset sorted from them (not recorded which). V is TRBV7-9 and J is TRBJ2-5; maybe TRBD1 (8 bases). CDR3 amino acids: CASSRGQGGGETQYF. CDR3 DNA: TGTGCCAGCAGCCGCGGACAGGGCGGGGGAGAGACCCAGTACTTC.